The 18 T cell receptor beta chains presented below share a single source sample, sequenced in a study of blood T cell repertoires in COVID-19. The method was immunoSEQ multiplex PCR; TCRdb's version includes in-frame clones alone and lacks a portion of them. This sample yields about 190,000 clones, of which almost 80% are seen a single time; roughly 17% belongs to the top ten. The sequencing sample was made of peripheral blood. These receptor sequences come from a man in his fifties or sixties with active or convalescent COVID-19.

This clone was observed a handful of times. This chain connects TRBV7-9 to TRBJ1-3; D not resolved. The CDR3 contains 14 residues. Germline lookup yields CDR1 SEHNR and CDR2 FQNEAQ (reference sequence). Deletions cut 5 bases from V and 0 bases from J, with 8 bases between. CDR3 bases: TGTGCCAGCAGCAGCCGGGGCTCTGGAAACACCATATATTTT. Translating gives CASSSRGSGNTIYF.

The chain is built from TRBV27 and TRBJ2-1; D may be TRBD2 (5 bases). From germline, CDR1 is MNHEY and CDR2 SMNVEV (reference sequence). V was clipped by 0 bases and J by 2 bases, with 8 bases between them. This CDR3 comprises 15 residues. The CDR3 DNA reads as TGTGCCAGCAGTTTATCTGCTAGCCCCTACAATGAGCAGTTCTTC. This sequence encodes CASSLSASPYNEQFF.

The chain links TRBV2 to TRBJ1-5; 7 bases line up with TRBD1. CDR3 size: 13 residues. Germline assignment: CDR1 SNHLY and CDR2 FYNNEI. V lost 9 bases and J lost 4; bases outside the gene matches: 6. CDR3 sequence: CASGTEINQPQHF. CDR3 DNA sequence: TGTGCCAGTGGGACAGAAATTAATCAGCCCCAGCATTTT.

The V and J genes are TRBV3-1 (or the pseudogene TRBV3-2) and TRBJ2-7; TRBD1 agrees at 7 bases. In germline, CDR1 is LGHDT, CDR2 YNNKEL (reference sequence). This CDR3 is built from 15 residues. V shed 4 bases and J 4 bases; nucleotides not matched to a gene: 10. CDR3 sequence (DNA): TGTGCCAGCAGCCGGTGGGACAGAGAAGAATACGAGCAGTACTTC. As protein: CASSRWDREEYEQYF.

CDR3: CASSVAAGGRNEQFF. The CDR3 region has the DNA TGTGCCAGCAGCGTAGCGGCGGGAGGAAGAAATGAGCAGTTCTTC. The chain links TRBV9 to TRBJ2-1, with 8 bases identical to TRBD2. V lost 0 bases and J lost 7; bases outside the gene matches: 6. In germline, CDR1 is SGDLS, CDR2 YYNGEE. This CDR3 spans 15 amino acids.

The chain joins TRBV28 to TRBJ1-1; D call uncertain. Per germline, CDR1 MDHEN and CDR2 SYDVKM. CDR3 length: 15 residues. V was trimmed by 2 bases and J by 0 bases, leaving 10 bases between them. CDR3 sequence (DNA): TGTGCCAGCAGTTTAGAGGGCAGAATGAACACTGAAGCTTTCTTT. Its protein product is CASSLEGRMNTEAFF. The entire variable domain, with the rest obtained from reference TRBV28 and TRBJ1-1, is as follows: DVKVTQSSRYLVKRTGEKVFLECVQDMDHENMFWYRQDPGLGLRLIYFSYDVKMKEKGDIPEGYSVSREKKERFSLILESASTNQTSMYLCASSLEGRMNTEAFFGQGTRLTVV.

DNA of the CDR3: TGTGCCAGCAGCTTAGTTTCCGGTCTAGCCTCGGAGACCCAGTACTTC. Protein: CASSLVSGLASETQYF. The rearrangement uses TRBV11-2 and TRBJ2-5; weak D call: TRBD2 (5 bases). CDR1 SGHAT and CDR2 FQNNGV come from the germline V gene. Between the trimmed V and J ends, which lost 1 base and 5 bases, there was a span of 17 bases. This CDR3 spans 16 amino acids. Full variable domain (rest looked up from reference TRBV11-2 and TRBJ2-5): EAGVAQSPRYKIIEKRQSVAFWCNPISGHATLYWYQQILGQGPKLLIQFQNNGVVDDSQLPKDRFSAERLKGVDSTLKIQPAKLEDSAVYLCASSLVSGLASETQYFGPGTRLLVL.

This chain uses TRBV11-2 with TRBJ1-2; D may be TRBD1 (5 bases). Trimming took 3 bases from V and 7 from J, leaving 24 bases between them. The germline CDR1 and CDR2 sequences are SGHAT and FQNNGV. This CDR3 is built from 17 residues. CDR3: CASSLPNMGGMIRGYTF. As DNA, the CDR3 is TGTGCCAGCAGCTTGCCCAATATGGGGGGAATGATTCGTGGCTACACCTTC.

The chain employs TRBV5-1 and TRBJ2-2; 7 bases fit TRBD1. The CDR3 extends over 15 amino acids. Looked up from germline, CDR1 is SGHRS and CDR2 is YFSETQ. V was clipped by 4 bases and J by 5 bases; unmatched bases: 8. The CDR3 protein is CASSAINRGTGELFF. For the CDR3, the DNA is TGCGCCAGCAGCGCTATTAACAGGGGAACCGGGGAGCTGTTTTTT.

The chain uses TRBV28 and TRBJ2-7; TRBD2 matches 8 bases. In germline, CDR1 is MDHEN, CDR2 SYDVKM. CDR3 length equals 14 residues. J gave up 5 bases and V 1 base, and 4 bases lay outside the gene matches. In DNA, the CDR3 is TGTGCCAGCAGTTTATCCGGGACTAGAAACGAGCAGTACTTC. Protein: CASSLSGTRNEQYF.

This clone counts as medium-sized (0.01 to 0.1%). The genes are TRBV4-3 and TRBJ1-6; TRBD1 might be the D (6 bases). Trimming left V 1 base short and J 13 bases short, with 20 bases between. This CDR3 spans 16 amino acids. CDR1 is LGHNA, CDR2 YSLEER, per germline. This CDR3 is CASSQARTGTMMPLHF. The DNA for the CDR3 is TGCGCCAGCAGCCAAGCCCGGACCGGGACAATGATGCCCCTCCACTTT.

J is TRBJ2-3 and V is TRBV30; a possible D gene is TRBD2 (6 bases). Trimming shortened V by 5 bases and J by 4 bases, and 10 bases separated the two germline ends. The germline gives CDR1 GTSNPN, CDR2 SVGIG (reference sequence). This CDR3 comprises 12 residues. The CDR3 is CAWGGSADTQYF. CDR3 in DNA: TGTGCCTGGGGGGGGAGCGCAGATACGCAGTATTTT.

The V call is TRBV5-1, the J call TRBJ2-7; D possibly corresponds to TRBD1 (7 bases). Trimming removed 4 bases from V and 1 base from J, with 18 bases in between. Germline CDR1 reads SGHRS; CDR2 reads YFSETQ. The CDR3 spans 16 residues. CDR3: CASSPGTVRGSYEQYF. The CDR3 DNA sequence: TGCGCCAGCAGCCCTGGGACAGTTCGGGGGTCCTACGAGCAGTACTTC.

A single count supports this clone. The chain carries TRBV6-2 or TRBV6-3 and TRBJ1-5; TRBD1 matches at 7 bases. CDR1 and CDR2 from the germline V gene are MNHEY and SVGEGT. Trimming took 6 bases from V and 4 from J; bases not matched to a gene: 6. The CDR3 consists of 14 residues. The chain's CDR3 is CASSDRVGNQPQHF. The CDR3 DNA reads as TGTGCCAGCAGCGACAGGGTGGGTAATCAGCCCCAGCATTTT.

The CDR3 reads CASNPTGSNQPQHF. In DNA form, the CDR3 reads TGTGCCAGTAACCCGACAGGTAGCAATCAGCCCCAGCATTTT. The genes are TRBV19 and TRBJ1-5; D possibly corresponds to TRBD1 (6 bases). CDR3 length equals 14 residues. Germline V gene lookup returns CDR1 LNHDA and CDR2 SQIVND (reference sequence). Trimming left V 7 bases short and J 0 bases short, with 10 bases between. The whole variable domain, filled in from reference TRBV19 and TRBJ1-5, reads DGGITQSPKYLFRKEGQNVTLSCEQNLNHDAMYWYRQDPGQGLRLIYYSQIVNDFQKGDIAEGYSVSREKKESFPLTVTSAQKNPTAFYLCASNPTGSNQPQHFGDGTRLSIL.

The chain uses TRBV29-1 and TRBJ2-1; 9 bases match TRBD1. V shed 6 bases, J shed 8 bases, and the junction held 14 bases outside the gene matches. The CDR3 runs 15 residues. Germline lookup yields CDR1 SQVTM and CDR2 ANQGSEA. The CDR3 here is CSVVGGTGQTDEQFF. CDR3 nucleotide sequence: TGCAGCGTCGTAGGAGGGACAGGGCAGACGGATGAGCAGTTCTTC.

This chain links TRBV28 with TRBJ1-6; TRBD1 aligns across 9 bases. The V gene's germline CDR1 is MDHEN and CDR2 SYDVKM. V was pared by 8 bases and J by 7 bases, with 0 bases of the junction left unmatched. The CDR3 is 12 amino acids. Written as DNA, the CDR3 is TGTGCCAGCGGACAGGGGAATTCACCCCTCCACTTT. As protein: CASGQGNSPLHF.

The chain carries TRBV28 and TRBJ2-3; 7 bases fit TRBD2. In germline, CDR1 is MDHEN, CDR2 SYDVKM. V dropped 4 bases and J dropped 0; count of bases not matched to a gene: 10. The CDR3 covers 17 residues. The chain's CDR3 is CASSSTRLASSTDTQYF. The CDR3 DNA reads as TGTGCCAGCAGTTCCACTCGACTAGCATCTAGCACAGATACGCAGTATTTT.